These 31 T cell receptor beta chains originate from one sample sequenced in a study of blood T cell repertoires in COVID-19. Using immunoSEQ multiplex PCR, the repertoire was profiled, and TCRdb retains in-frame clones only, with some absent. The sample lists around 130,000 clones; 80% were seen once. Sequenced input: peripheral blood. The receptors come from a man aged 55 to 69 with active or convalescent COVID-19.

This chain joins TRBV12-5 and TRBJ2-5, with D maybe TRBD1 (6 bases). CDR1 LGHNT and CDR2 FRNRAP come from the germline V gene. The V end lost 1 base, the J end lost 1 base, and 10 bases lay between the germline ends. The length of the CDR3 is 15 residues. The CDR3 DNA reads TGTGCTAGTGGTTTGGGGACAGCTGGCCAAGAGACCCAGTACTTC. Protein: CASGLGTAGQETQYF.

The chain combines TRBV9 with TRBJ2-5; possible D gene TRBD2, 5 bases. Germline CDR1 SGDLS, CDR2 YYNGEE. The CDR3 is made up of 14 amino acids. The V gene lost 4 bases and the J gene lost 5 bases, with 15 bases spanning the gap. DNA of the CDR3: TGTGCCAGCAGCTCAGCGGCCATCCGGGAGACCCAGTACTTC. This codes for CASSSAAIRETQYF.

The chain uses TRBV7-9 and TRBJ2-3; the match to TRBD1 covers 8 bases. With V trimmed by 0 bases and J by 3 bases, 2 bases remained unmatched. CDR1 is SEHNR and CDR2 is FQNEAQ in the germline V gene (reference sequence). The CDR3 is 15 amino acids. As DNA, the CDR3 is TGTGCCAGCAGCTTAGCGACAGGGGTTACAGATACGCAGTATTTT. Translating gives CASSLATGVTDTQYF. The full variable domain, rest sourced from reference TRBV7-9 and TRBJ2-3, is DTGVSQNPRHKITKRGQNVTFRCDPISEHNRLYWYRQTLGQGPEFLTYFQNEAQLEKSRLLSDRFSAERPKGSFSTLEIQRTEQGDSAMYLCASSLATGVTDTQYFGPGTRLTVL.

The J gene is TRBJ1-2, the V gene TRBV11-2, with a tentative D call TRBD1 (6 bases). Trimming removed 4 bases from V and 8 bases from J, with 20 bases in between. The CDR3 contains 15 residues. Germline V gene lookup returns CDR1 SGHAT and CDR2 FQNNGV. CDR3 nucleotides: TGTGCCAGCAGCTCGTATCGTTCGGGACACAAGGGCTACACCTTC. It encodes CASSSYRSGHKGYTF.

CDR3 amino acids: CASSYSTYSGRAHEQYF. The DNA for the CDR3 is TGTGCCAGCAGTTACTCGACCTATAGCGGGAGGGCCCACGAGCAGTACTTC. V usage is TRBV6-2 or TRBV6-3 and J usage is TRBJ2-7; 11 bases are shared with TRBD2. V was clipped by 0 bases and J by 5 bases; unmatched bases: 9. The CDR3 spans 17 residues. Germline-derived CDR1 and CDR2 are MNHEY and SVGEGT.

The V call is TRBV11-2, the J call TRBJ2-1; tentatively, D is TRBD2 (6 bases). Germline CDR1 is SGHAT and CDR2 is FQNNGV. CDR3 length equals 16 residues. Trimming cost V 4 bases and J 1 base, with 14 bases left between them. The chain's CDR3 is CASSSPIGGSYNEQFF. CDR3 nucleotides: TGTGCCAGCAGCTCCCCTATCGGGGGATCCTACAATGAGCAGTTCTTC.

This rearrangement joins TRBV6-2 or TRBV6-3 to TRBJ1-5; D unclear. CDR3 length equals 16 residues. Trimming took 4 bases from V and 0 from J, leaving 13 bases between them. Germline V gene sequence: CDR1 MNHEY, CDR2 SVGEGT. CDR3 sequence (DNA): TGTGCCAGCAGTTTCAGATTGTCATCTAGCAATCAGCCCCAGCATTTT. Translation gives CASSFRLSSSNQPQHF.

This chain uses TRBV29-1 with TRBJ2-3; D is ambiguous. Germline loops: CDR1 SQVTM, CDR2 ANQGSEA. V shed 2 bases and J shed 3 bases, with 6 bases lying between them. This CDR3 spans 12 amino acids. Here the CDR3 reads CSVEPGTDTQYF. In DNA, the CDR3 is TGCAGCGTTGAACCCGGGACAGATACGCAGTATTTT.

This clone was found a few times. The rearrangement links TRBV10-3 to TRBJ1-5, with 9 bases aligning to TRBD1. The V and J ends lost 5 bases and 4 bases, in that order; junction bases with no gene match: 6. Looked up from germline, CDR1 is ENHRY and CDR2 is SYGVKD. The CDR3 sequence is 15 residues long. CDR3 in amino acids: CAISKGTGYNQPQHF. DNA for the CDR3: TGTGCCATCAGTAAAGGGACAGGGTATAATCAGCCCCAGCATTTT.

This chain connects TRBV4-1 to TRBJ2-3; 7 positions agree with TRBD1. This CDR3 is built from 15 residues. In germline, CDR1 is MGHRA, CDR2 YSYEKL. Trimming cost V 4 bases and J 6 bases; bases outside gene matches: 10. The CDR3 sequence: CASSPSTGLFDTQYF. As DNA, the CDR3 is TGCGCCAGCAGCCCATCGACAGGGCTTTTTGATACGCAGTATTTT.

V gene TRBV7-2 combines with J gene TRBJ2-5; 12 positions agree with TRBD2. V gave up 5 bases and J gave up 5 bases; unmatched junction bases: 6. In germline, CDR1 is SGHTA, CDR2 FQGNSA. The CDR3 runs to 15 residues. CDR3 nucleotides: TGTGCCAGCAGCCTGACTAGCGGGAGCTGGGAGACCCAGTACTTC. It is translated as CASSLTSGSWETQYF. The entire variable domain, with the rest obtained from reference TRBV7-2 and TRBJ2-5, is as follows: GAGVSQSPSNKVTEKGKDVELRCDPISGHTALYWYRQSLGQGLEFLIYFQGNSAPDKSGLPSDRFSAERTGGSVSTLTIQRTQQEDSAVYLCASSLTSGSWETQYFGPGTRLLVL.

The CDR3 coding sequence is TGTGCCAGCAGCTTAGGGGGCAGGGGGGTCACTGAAGCTTTCTTT. Its translation is CASSLGGRGVTEAFF. The chain carries TRBV7-2 and TRBJ1-1; TRBD1 matches at 7 bases. CDR1 and CDR2 from the germline V gene are SGHTA and FQGNSA. V lost 1 base and J lost 4; bases outside the gene matches: 6. The CDR3 has 15 amino acids.

This clone was picked up one time. The chain has TRBV7-9 and TRBJ2-7; 13 bases map to TRBD2. V shed 11 bases, J shed 4 bases, and the junction held 5 bases outside the gene matches. This CDR3 spans 13 amino acids. The V gene's germline CDR1 is SEHNR and CDR2 FQNEAQ (reference sequence). CDR3 residues: CAGGLAGVYEQYF. In nucleotides, the CDR3 is TGTGCCGGTGGACTAGCGGGAGTGTACGAGCAGTACTTC.

The chain employs TRBV28 and TRBJ2-7, with D possibly TRBD1 on 5 matching bases. Trimming took 6 bases from V and 2 from J, leaving 17 bases between them. CDR3 length: 15 amino acids. Germline CDR1 is MDHEN and CDR2 is SYDVKM. CDR3 in amino acids: CASRLGASVAYEQYF. For the CDR3, the DNA is TGTGCCAGCAGACTTGGGGCGTCAGTTGCCTACGAGCAGTACTTC. Combining the CDR3 with reference TRBV28 and TRBJ2-7 gives the whole variable domain DVKVTQSSRYLVKRTGEKVFLECVQDMDHENMFWYRQDPGLGLRLIYFSYDVKMKEKGDIPEGYSVSREKKERFSLILESASTNQTSMYLCASRLGASVAYEQYFGPGTRLTVT.

The rearrangement links TRBV19 to TRBJ2-7; 10 bases agree with TRBD1. CDR1 is LNHDA and CDR2 is SQIVND in the germline V gene (reference sequence). The CDR3 sequence is 14 residues long. Trimming removed 5 bases from V and 2 bases from J; junction bases left unmatched: 3. The CDR3 sequence is CASSPGQGAYEQYF. Here the CDR3 DNA reads TGTGCCAGTAGTCCCGGACAGGGGGCCTACGAGCAGTACTTC.

The chain carries TRBV5-5 and TRBJ2-3; D gene uncertain. Germline V CDR1 and CDR2: SGHKS, YYEKEE (reference sequence). This CDR3 is 12 amino acids long. V was cut by 3 bases and J by 2 bases, with 4 bases left in between. CDR3 residues: CASSSNTDTQYF. Written as DNA, the CDR3 is TGTGCCAGCAGCTCCAACACAGATACGCAGTATTTT.

The chain carries TRBV2 and TRBJ1-1; D not resolved. Deletions cut 6 bases from V and 6 bases from J, with 11 bases between. CDR3 size: 12 residues. In germline, CDR1 is SNHLY, CDR2 FYNNEI. The CDR3 coding sequence is TGTGCCAGCAGATCAGAGGCATCTGAAGCTTTCTTT. Its translation is CASRSEASEAFF.

The chain links TRBV15 to TRBJ2-1; 12 bases line up with TRBD2. The CDR3 contains 19 residues. Germline-derived CDR1 and CDR2 are LNHNV and YYDKDF (reference sequence). V shed 0 bases, J shed 5 bases, and the junction held 11 bases outside the gene matches. The DNA for the CDR3 is TGTGCCACCAGCAGAGAGAGAGCGGCCCTAGCGGGAGGGAACAATGAGCAGTTCTTC. This translates into CATSRERAALAGGNNEQFF.

The rearrangement uses TRBV29-1 and TRBJ1-5; no clear D. V was pared by 2 bases and J by 9 bases, with 14 bases between. Germline V gene lookup returns CDR1 SQVTM and CDR2 ANQGSEA. The CDR3 extends over 13 amino acids. The DNA for the CDR3 is TGCAGCGTTGAATCCGAACGCGGCCGGCCCCAGCATTTT. Amino acid sequence: CSVESERGRPQHF.

The count of this clone is one. The gene calls are TRBV7-2 and TRBJ2-7; the D gene is possibly TRBD1 (6 bases). V lost 0 bases, J lost 6 bases, and 21 bases lay in between. The CDR3 consists of 17 residues. The germline V gene has CDR1 SGHTA and CDR2 FQGNSA. The CDR3 here is CASSLALGGRGIPEQYF. CDR3 sequence (DNA): TGTGCCAGCAGCTTAGCGCTCGGCGGCAGGGGCATCCCCGAGCAGTACTTC.

This clone was observed a few times. The rearrangement joins TRBV24-1 to TRBJ2-5, with 7 bases fitting TRBD1. CDR3 size: 13 residues. CDR1 is KGHDR, CDR2 SFDVKD, per germline. V lost 7 bases, J lost 3 bases, and 4 bases stayed unmatched. CDR3 sequence: CATSLTGEETQYF. The CDR3 nucleotides are TGTGCCACCAGCCTCACAGGGGAAGAGACCCAGTACTTC.

The chain recombines TRBV6-5 with TRBJ1-1, with TRBD1 identical over 9 bases. The V gene's germline CDR1 is MNHEY and CDR2 SVGAGI. This CDR3 has 14 amino acids. V gave up 6 bases and J gave up 6 bases; unmatched junction bases: 8. The CDR3 spells CASRPPTGGPEAFF. CDR3 nucleotides: TGTGCCAGCAGACCCCCCACAGGGGGCCCTGAAGCTTTCTTT.

The rearrangement joins TRBV19 to TRBJ2-3, with a possible D match to TRBD2 (5 bases). Germline CDR1 reads LNHDA; CDR2 reads SQIVND (reference sequence). V was cut by 10 bases and J by 9 bases, with 23 bases left in between. The CDR3 has 14 amino acids. Written as DNA, the CDR3 is TGTGCCACCGCTTCAGGATTGTTCGGAGGAACGCAGTATTTT. It is translated as CATASGLFGGTQYF.

The genes are TRBV11-3 and TRBJ2-3; 7 bases match TRBD2. The CDR3 has 15 amino acids. Germline CDR1 is SGHNT and CDR2 is YENEEA. V trimming: 4 bases; J trimming: 2 bases; junction bases outside the gene matches: 6. The CDR3 is CASSSGLGPTDTQYF. The DNA of the CDR3 is TGTGCCAGCAGCTCCGGACTAGGACCCACAGATACGCAGTATTTT.

The CDR3 DNA is TGTGCCATCCATGAAGGGGGCCGCACCGGGGAGCTGTTTTTT. This encodes CAIHEGGRTGELFF. This chain uses TRBV27 with TRBJ2-2; 7 bases agree with TRBD1. In germline, CDR1 is MNHEY, CDR2 SMNVEV (reference sequence). This CDR3 spans 14 amino acids. V dropped 10 bases and J dropped 4; count of bases not matched to a gene: 9.

This clone was detected a few times. The rearrangement joins TRBV5-6 to TRBJ2-7; 8 bases line up with TRBD2. The CDR3 contains 16 residues. Germline loops: CDR1 SGHDT, CDR2 YYEEEE. The V and J ends lost 3 bases and 2 bases, in that order; junction bases with no gene match: 10. CDR3 DNA: TGTGCCAGCAGCTCCCATGGGGCGGGAGGTGCCTACGAGCAGTACTTC. Its protein product is CASSSHGAGGAYEQYF.

V is TRBV19 and J is TRBJ1-4; D is uncertain. Germline CDR1 reads LNHDA; CDR2 reads SQIVND (reference sequence). V shed 7 bases and J shed 2 bases, with 14 bases lying between them. The CDR3 runs 15 residues. Here the CDR3 reads CASTVSGDTNEKLFF. The CDR3 nucleotides are TGTGCCAGTACAGTGAGCGGGGATACTAATGAAAAACTGTTTTTT.

The chain combines TRBV5-1 with TRBJ2-7; D might be TRBD1 (5 bases). The CDR3 extends over 12 amino acids. V shed 4 bases and J shed 4 bases, with 9 bases lying between them. CDR1 and CDR2 from the germline V gene are SGHRS and YFSETQ. The CDR3 here is CASSLQGYEQYF. In nucleotides, the CDR3 is TGCGCCAGCAGCCTGCAGGGTTACGAGCAGTACTTC.

The chain is built from TRBV5-1 and TRBJ2-2; weak D call: TRBD1 (6 bases). The CDR3 runs to 16 residues. CDR1 SGHRS and CDR2 YFSETQ come from the germline V gene. V lost 0 bases, J lost 0 bases, and 9 bases lay in between. As DNA, the CDR3 is TGCGCCAGCAGCTTGGTGACAGGCCCGAACACCGGGGAGCTGTTTTTT. Its translation: CASSLVTGPNTGELFF.

The chain combines TRBV28 with TRBJ2-7, with D perhaps TRBD2 (7 bases). The CDR3 extends over 14 amino acids. The V end was cut by 6 bases, the J end by 3 bases, with 15 bases between. Germline V gene data show CDR1 as MDHEN and CDR2 as SYDVKM. The DNA for the CDR3 is TGTGCCAGCAGAGCGGGACAAGCCCTCTACGAGCAGTACTTC. It translates to CASRAGQALYEQYF.

The chain is built from TRBV7-6 and TRBJ2-1; 11 bases line up with TRBD2. The ends lost 1 base at V and 3 bases at J; junction bases unmatched: 5. This CDR3 is built from 17 residues. Germline values: CDR1 SGHVS, CDR2 FNYEAQ. The CDR3 protein is CASSLVASGRNYNEQFF. CDR3 nucleotides: TGTGCCAGCAGCTTAGTGGCTAGCGGGAGGAACTACAATGAGCAGTTCTTC.